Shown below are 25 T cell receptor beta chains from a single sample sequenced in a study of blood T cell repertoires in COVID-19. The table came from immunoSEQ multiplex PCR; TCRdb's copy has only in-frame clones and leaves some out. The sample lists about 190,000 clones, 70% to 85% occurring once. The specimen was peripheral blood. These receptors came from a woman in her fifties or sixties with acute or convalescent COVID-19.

This chain's CDR3 is CACNTGGRRSRQYF. Here the CDR3 DNA reads TGTGCCTGTAATACCGGGGGGCGCAGGTCAAGGCAGTACTTC. This chain connects TRBV30 to TRBJ2-7, with D maybe TRBD2 (7 bases). V was shortened by 6 bases and J by 9 bases, with 24 bases between the two germline ends. The CDR3 has 14 residues. CDR1 GTSNPN and CDR2 SVGIG come from the germline V gene (reference sequence).

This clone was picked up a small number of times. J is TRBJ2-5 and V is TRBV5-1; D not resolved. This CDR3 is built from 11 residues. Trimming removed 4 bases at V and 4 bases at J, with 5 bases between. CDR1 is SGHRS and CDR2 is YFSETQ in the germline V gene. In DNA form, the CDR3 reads TGCGCCAGCAGCCACGGAGAGACCCAGTACTTC. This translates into CASSHGETQYF.

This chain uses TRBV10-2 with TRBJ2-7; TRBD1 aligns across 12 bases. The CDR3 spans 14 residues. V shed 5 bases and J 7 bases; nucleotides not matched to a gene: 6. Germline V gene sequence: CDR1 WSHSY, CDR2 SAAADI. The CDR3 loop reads CASSSGTGGREQYF. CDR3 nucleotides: TGCGCCAGCAGTTCCGGGACAGGGGGCCGGGAGCAGTACTTC.

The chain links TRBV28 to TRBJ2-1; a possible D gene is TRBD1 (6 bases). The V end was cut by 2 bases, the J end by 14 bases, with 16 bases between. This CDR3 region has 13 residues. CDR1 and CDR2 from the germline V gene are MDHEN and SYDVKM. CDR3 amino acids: CASSLRGFREKFF. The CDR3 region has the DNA TGTGCCAGCAGTTTAAGGGGGTTCAGGGAGAAGTTCTTC.

The CDR3, as DNA: TGTGCCACCAGTGATTTAACGGGGGGCCCTCCGGGGAATGAGCAGTTCTTC. It yields the protein CATSDLTGGPPGNEQFF. V is TRBV24-1 and J is TRBJ2-1; perhaps TRBD2 as D (7 bases). The V gene lost 1 base and the J gene lost 7 bases, with 19 bases spanning the gap. This CDR3 has 17 residues. The V gene's germline CDR1 is KGHDR and CDR2 SFDVKD.

CDR3 region: CASSQEDRSNQPQHF. CDR3 DNA: TGCGCCAGCAGCCAAGAGGACAGGAGCAATCAGCCCCAGCATTTT. The chain carries TRBV4-1 and TRBJ1-5; 7 nucleotides line up with TRBD1. V lost 0 bases, J lost 1 base, and 0 bases stayed unmatched. Germline CDR1 and CDR2: MGHRA and YSYEKL. The CDR3 contains 15 residues.

CDR3 in amino acids: CASSDSVTSGSNEQFF. The DNA for the CDR3 is TGTGCCAGCAGTGACTCTGTGACTAGCGGGAGCAATGAGCAGTTCTTC. V is TRBV6-4 and J is TRBJ2-1, with 12 bases that match TRBD2. This CDR3 comprises 16 residues. With 0 bases clipped from V and 6 bases from J, the junction kept 3 bases outside the gene matches. Germline V gene data show CDR1 as MRHNA and CDR2 as SNTAGT.

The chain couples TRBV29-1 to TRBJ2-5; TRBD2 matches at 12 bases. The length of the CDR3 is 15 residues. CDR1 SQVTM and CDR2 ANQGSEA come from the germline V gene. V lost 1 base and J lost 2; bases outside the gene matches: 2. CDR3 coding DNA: TGCAGCGTTGAAGGGACTAGCGGGACTCAAGAGACCCAGTACTTC. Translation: CSVEGTSGTQETQYF.

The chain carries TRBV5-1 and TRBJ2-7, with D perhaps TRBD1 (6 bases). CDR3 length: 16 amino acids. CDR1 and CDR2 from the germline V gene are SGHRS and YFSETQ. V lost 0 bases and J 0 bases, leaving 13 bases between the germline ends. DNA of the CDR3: TGCGCCAGCAGCTTGGGGAGAGGACAGCGCTCCTACGAGCAGTACTTC. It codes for CASSLGRGQRSYEQYF.

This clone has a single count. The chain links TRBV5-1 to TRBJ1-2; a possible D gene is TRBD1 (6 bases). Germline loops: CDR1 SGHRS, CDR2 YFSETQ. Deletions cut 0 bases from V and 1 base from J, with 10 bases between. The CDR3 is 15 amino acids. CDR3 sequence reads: CASSLEPGVNYGYTF. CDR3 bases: TGCGCCAGCAGCTTGGAGCCAGGGGTTAACTATGGCTACACCTTC.

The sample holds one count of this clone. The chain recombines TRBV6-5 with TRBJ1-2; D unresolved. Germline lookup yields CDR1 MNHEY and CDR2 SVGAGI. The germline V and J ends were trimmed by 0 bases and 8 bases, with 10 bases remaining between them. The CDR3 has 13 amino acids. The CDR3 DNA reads TGTGCCAGCAGTTACTCGTGGCAGGCGGGCTACACCTTC. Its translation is CASSYSWQAGYTF.

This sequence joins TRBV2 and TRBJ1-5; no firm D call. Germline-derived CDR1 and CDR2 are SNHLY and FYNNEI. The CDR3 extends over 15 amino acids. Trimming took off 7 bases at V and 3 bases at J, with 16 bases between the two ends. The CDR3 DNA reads TGTGCCAGCAAGGAGGCAGATGTGATCAATCAGCCCCAGCATTTT. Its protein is CASKEADVINQPQHF.

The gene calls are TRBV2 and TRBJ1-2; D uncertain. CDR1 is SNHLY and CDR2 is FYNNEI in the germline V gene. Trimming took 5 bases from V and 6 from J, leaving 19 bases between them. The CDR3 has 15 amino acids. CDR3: CASSSLEPTRNGYTF. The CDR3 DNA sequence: TGTGCCAGCAGTTCTCTGGAACCCACGAGGAATGGCTACACCTTC.

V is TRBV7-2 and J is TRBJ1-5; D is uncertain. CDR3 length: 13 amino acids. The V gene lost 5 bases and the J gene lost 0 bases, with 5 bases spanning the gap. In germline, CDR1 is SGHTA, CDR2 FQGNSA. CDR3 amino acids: CASSGSSNQPQHF. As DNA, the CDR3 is TGTGCCAGCAGCGGGAGTAGCAATCAGCCCCAGCATTTT.

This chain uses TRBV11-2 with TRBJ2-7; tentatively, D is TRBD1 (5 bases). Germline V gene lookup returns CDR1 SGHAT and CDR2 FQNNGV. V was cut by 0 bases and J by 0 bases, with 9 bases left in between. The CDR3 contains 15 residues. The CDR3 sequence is CASSLDRAASYEQYF. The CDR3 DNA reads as TGTGCCAGCAGCTTAGACAGGGCAGCCTCCTACGAGCAGTACTTC.

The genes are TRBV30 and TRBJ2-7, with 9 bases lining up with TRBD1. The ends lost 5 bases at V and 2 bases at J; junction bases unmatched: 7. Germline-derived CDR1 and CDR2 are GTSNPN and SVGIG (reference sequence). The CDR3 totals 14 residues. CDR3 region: CAWGHGTGTYEQYF. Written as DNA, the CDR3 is TGTGCCTGGGGCCACGGGACAGGGACCTACGAGCAGTACTTC.

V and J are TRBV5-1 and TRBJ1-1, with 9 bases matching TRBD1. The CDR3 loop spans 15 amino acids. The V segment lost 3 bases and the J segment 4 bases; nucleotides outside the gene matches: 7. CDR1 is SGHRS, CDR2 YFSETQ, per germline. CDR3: CASSSHRGQGTEAFF. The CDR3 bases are TGCGCCAGCAGCTCCCACAGGGGGCAGGGCACTGAAGCTTTCTTT.

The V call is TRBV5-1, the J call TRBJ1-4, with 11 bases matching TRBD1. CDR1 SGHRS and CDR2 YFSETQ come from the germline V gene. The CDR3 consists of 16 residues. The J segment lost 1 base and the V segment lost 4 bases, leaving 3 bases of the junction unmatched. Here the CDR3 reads CASSPGTGGTNEKLFF. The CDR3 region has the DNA TGCGCCAGCAGCCCAGGGACAGGGGGAACTAATGAAAAACTGTTTTTT.

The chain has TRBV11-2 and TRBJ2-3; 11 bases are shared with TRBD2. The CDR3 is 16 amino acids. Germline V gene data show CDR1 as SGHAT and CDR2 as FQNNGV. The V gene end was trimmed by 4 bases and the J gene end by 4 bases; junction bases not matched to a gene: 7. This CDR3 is CASSSVAGGGPDTQYF. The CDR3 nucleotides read TGTGCCAGCAGCTCGGTAGCGGGAGGGGGGCCAGATACGCAGTATTTT.

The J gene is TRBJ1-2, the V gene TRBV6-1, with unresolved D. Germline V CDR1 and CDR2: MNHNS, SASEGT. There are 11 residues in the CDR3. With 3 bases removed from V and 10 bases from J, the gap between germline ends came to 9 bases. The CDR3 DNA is TGTGCCAGCAGTGATACGAGCCACTACACCTTC. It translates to CASSDTSHYTF.

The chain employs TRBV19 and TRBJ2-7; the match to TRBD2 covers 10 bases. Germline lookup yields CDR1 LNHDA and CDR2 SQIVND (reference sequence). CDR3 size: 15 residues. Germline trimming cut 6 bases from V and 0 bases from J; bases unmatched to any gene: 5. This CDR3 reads CASRRSGRYSYEQYF. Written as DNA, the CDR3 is TGTGCCAGTAGACGTAGCGGGAGGTACTCCTACGAGCAGTACTTC.

CDR3: CASSLIQTGEDQPQHF. CDR3 in DNA: TGTGCCAGCAGCTTAATACAGACAGGGGAGGATCAGCCCCAGCATTTT. The V call is TRBV11-3, the J call TRBJ1-5, with 8 bases lining up with TRBD1. The CDR3 loop spans 16 amino acids. The germline gives CDR1 SGHNT, CDR2 YENEEA. V trimming: 2 bases; J trimming: 5 bases; junction bases outside the gene matches: 8.

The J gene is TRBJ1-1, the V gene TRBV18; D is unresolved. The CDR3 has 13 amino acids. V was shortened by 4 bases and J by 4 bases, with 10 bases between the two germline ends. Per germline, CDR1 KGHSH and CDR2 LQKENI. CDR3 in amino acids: CASSQLRVTEAFF. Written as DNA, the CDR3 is TGTGCCAGCTCACAGTTACGGGTCACTGAAGCTTTCTTT.

The CDR3 DNA reads TGCGCCAGCAGCCGAGGGACTAGCGGGGACAATGAGCAGTTCTTC. It specifies CASSRGTSGDNEQFF. The gene calls are TRBV4-3 and TRBJ2-1; the match to TRBD2 covers 13 bases. The CDR3 is 15 amino acids. CDR1 and CDR2 (germline): LGHNA, YSLEER. The V gene end was trimmed by 4 bases and the J gene end by 5 bases; junction bases not matched to a gene: 2.

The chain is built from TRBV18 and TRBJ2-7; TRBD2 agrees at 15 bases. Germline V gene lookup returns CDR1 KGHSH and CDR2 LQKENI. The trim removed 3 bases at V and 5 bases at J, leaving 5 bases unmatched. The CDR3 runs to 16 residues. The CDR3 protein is CASSPPGLAGGNEQYF. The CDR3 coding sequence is TGTGCCAGCTCACCCCCGGGACTAGCGGGAGGCAACGAGCAGTACTTC.